The present T cell receptor beta chain was sequenced within a study of blood T cell repertoires in COVID-19. Trimming cost V 2 bases and J 8 bases, with 9 bases left between them. Looked up from germline, CDR1 is SGHVS and CDR2 is FQNEAQ. The CDR3 spans 13 residues. Here immunoSEQ multiplex PCR was the method, and the copy in TCRdb shows in-frame clones only, minus some. The repertoire holds roughly 330,000 clones, with about 90% as singletons. Material for sequencing was PBMCs or T cells enriched from blood (not recorded which). This sequence was found in a woman aged 25 to 39 who had recovered from COVID-19. The chain employs TRBV7-8 and TRBJ2-2; D not resolved. The CDR3 DNA follows: TGTGCCAGCAGCTTATGGGCCGAGGGGGAGCTGTTTTTT. This codes for CASSLWAEGELFF.